A single sample is the source of the 29 T cell receptor beta chains below, sequenced in a study of blood T cells in healthy people across ages. A second PCR of roughly 7 to 11 cycles used a sample-barcoded 5' primer and a J-beta primer mix. From the 5' RACE reads, TCRdb called clonotypes with MiXCR, one entry per CDR3 protein. Of some 1,800,000 distinct CDR3 sequences in the sample, about two fifths were seen once. Source material: blood. These receptors came from a human donor in good health.

This clonotype was counted a few times. The CDR3 region has the DNA TGTGCCAGCAGTTTATACCCGGGACAGGGAGGCTATAATTCACCCCTCCACTTT. Translating it yields CASSLYPGQGGYNSPLHF. This chain uses TRBV27 with TRBJ1-6; 9 bases are shared with TRBD1. Germline V CDR1 and CDR2: MNHEY, SMNVEV (reference sequence). V lost 1 base to trimming and J lost 3 bases; unmatched junction nucleotides: 7. CDR3 length equals 18 residues.

This clonotype was seen a handful of times. The CDR3 spells CASSVGAGNSYNEQFF. CDR3 coding DNA: TGTGCCAGCAGCGTAGGGGCGGGGAACTCCTACAATGAGCAGTTCTTC. The chain joins TRBV9 to TRBJ2-1, with D possibly matching TRBD2 (6 bases). The CDR3 has 16 amino acids. Germline-derived CDR1 and CDR2 are SGDLS and YYNGEE. Trimming pared 0 bases from V and 0 bases from J, leaving 10 bases between. The full variable domain, completed using reference TRBV9 and TRBJ2-1, is DSGVTQTPKHLITATGQRVTLRCSPRSGDLSVYWYQQSLDQGLQFLIQYYNGEERAKGNILERFSAQQFPDLHSELNLSSLELGDSALYFCASSVGAGNSYNEQFFGPGTRLTVL.

CDR3 sequence: CASSLGPPQGAYEQYF. The DNA for the CDR3 is TGTGCCAGCAGCTTAGGGCCGCCGCAGGGAGCCTACGAGCAGTACTTC. The chain links TRBV7-2 to TRBJ2-7; D is possibly TRBD1 or TRBD2 (5 bases each). The CDR3 consists of 16 residues. Trimming took 1 base from V and 2 from J, leaving 15 bases between them. Germline V gene sequence: CDR1 SGHTA, CDR2 FQGNSA.

The rearrangement joins TRBV27 to TRBJ1-6; D not resolved. The CDR3 spans 15 residues. Germline V gives CDR1 MNHEY, CDR2 SMNVEV (reference sequence). With 3 bases removed from V and 8 bases from J, the gap between germline ends came to 14 bases. CDR3: CASSLVGPGDSPLHF. DNA of the CDR3: TGTGCCAGCAGTTTGGTCGGGCCTGGGGATTCACCCCTCCACTTT.

This clonotype has only a few counts. This rearrangement joins TRBV5-1 to TRBJ2-1, with no clear D. The length of the CDR3 is 17 residues. Germline values: CDR1 SGHRS, CDR2 YFSETQ. V was clipped by 1 base and J by 8 bases, with 22 bases between them. As DNA, the CDR3 is TGCGCCAGCAGCTTGAAGGTCGTTGGGAACGTCGGCGATGAGCAGTTCTTC. This encodes CASSLKVVGNVGDEQFF.

The chain joins TRBV7-2 to TRBJ2-1; tentatively, D is TRBD1 (7 bases). The CDR3 extends over 14 amino acids. Trimming cost V 1 base and J 11 bases, with 15 bases left between them. Germline V gene data show CDR1 as SGHTA and CDR2 as FQGNSA. CDR3 residues: CASSLDWRGQKQFF. CDR3 bases: TGTGCCAGCAGCTTAGACTGGAGGGGACAGAAGCAGTTCTTC.

This clonotype was detected a few times. The chain carries TRBV20-1 and TRBJ1-1; maybe TRBD1 (5 bases). The germline gives CDR1 DFQATT, CDR2 SNEGSKA (reference sequence). The CDR3 spans 14 residues. V lost 3 bases to trimming and J lost 1 base, with 12 bases between them. For the CDR3, the DNA is TGCAGTGCTAGGAGGGCAGGGACGAACACTGAAGCTTTCTTT. As protein: CSARRAGTNTEAFF.

This clonotype has a handful of counts. J is TRBJ1-1 and V is TRBV6-2 or TRBV6-3, with D possibly being TRBD1 (6 bases). Between the trimmed V and J ends, which lost 2 bases and 4 bases, there was a span of 17 bases. CDR3 length: 16 amino acids. The V gene's germline CDR1 is MNHEY and CDR2 SVGEGT. The CDR3, as DNA: TGTGCCAGCAGTTACGAGGGGGGGGGACTGAGCACTGAAGCTTTCTTT. Translated, it gives CASSYEGGGLSTEAFF.

V usage is TRBV20-1 and J usage is TRBJ1-1; D may be TRBD1 (6 bases). CDR3 size: 14 residues. Per germline, CDR1 DFQATT and CDR2 SNEGSKA (reference sequence). V lost 0 bases to trimming and J lost 6 bases, with 14 bases between them. As DNA, the CDR3 is TGCAGTGCTAGAGACGACACAGGGCTCGCTGAAGCTTTCTTT. It is translated as CSARDDTGLAEAFF.

This chain joins TRBV30 and TRBJ2-3; D not certain. CDR3 length: 14 amino acids. From germline, CDR1 is GTSNPN and CDR2 SVGIG (reference sequence). V was shortened by 2 bases and J by 2 bases, with 11 bases between the two germline ends. The CDR3 loop is CAWSLTEITDTQYF. In nucleotides, the CDR3 is TGTGCCTGGAGTCTGACCGAGATCACAGATACGCAGTATTTT.

The genes are TRBV6-2 or TRBV6-3 and TRBJ2-4; D may be TRBD2 (5 bases). This CDR3 spans 13 amino acids. Germline assignment: CDR1 MNHEY and CDR2 SVGEGT. The V gene lost 5 bases and the J gene lost 6 bases, with 11 bases spanning the gap. CDR3 DNA: TGTGCCAGCAGTACCTCCGGGGTAAACATTCAGTACTTC. Translating gives CASSTSGVNIQYF.

Points on this clonotype: A much larger clone is a single base away; this may be a read error. CDR3 loop: CGVEDGDYEQYF. Written as DNA, the CDR3 is TGCGGCGTTGAAGATGGGGACTACGAGCAGTACTTC. This chain joins TRBV29-1 and TRBJ2-7, with D unclear. Germline V gives CDR1 SQVTM, CDR2 ANQGSEA. The CDR3 covers 12 residues.

The chain recombines TRBV7-2 with TRBJ2-3; D is possibly TRBD2 (5 bases). This CDR3 comprises 17 residues. Germline CDR1 SGHTA, CDR2 FQGNSA. Trimming left V 1 base short and J 0 bases short, with 14 bases between. The CDR3: CASSLGVGSGSTDTQYF. In nucleotides, the CDR3 is TGTGCCAGCAGCTTAGGAGTAGGGTCGGGGAGCACAGATACGCAGTATTTT.

This clonotype showed up just once. The chain couples TRBV7-2 to TRBJ1-1, with D possibly TRBD1 on 5 matching bases. This CDR3 comprises 13 residues. CDR1 and CDR2 (germline): SGHTA, FQGNSA. With 1 base removed from V and 9 bases from J, the gap between germline ends came to 12 bases. As DNA, the CDR3 is TGTGCCAGCAGCTTAGAGGTAGGGGACCAAGCTTTCTTT. This encodes CASSLEVGDQAFF.

DNA of the CDR3: TGTGCCATCAGTGGTAGTGACAATGAGCAGTACTTC. Protein sequence: CAISGSDNEQYF. The chain joins TRBV10-3 to TRBJ2-5; D call uncertain. The CDR3 spans 12 residues. V lost 4 bases to trimming and J lost 11 bases, with 14 bases between them. Looked up from germline, CDR1 is ENHRY and CDR2 is SYGVKD.

CDR3 bases: TGCGCCAGCAGCTCTTCAGGGGTTGGGGCCAACGTCCTGACTTTC. Translation: CASSSSGVGANVLTF. V usage is TRBV5-1 and J usage is TRBJ2-6; TRBD1 is a possible D gene (6 bases). The CDR3 has 15 amino acids. Trimming removed 3 bases at V and 3 bases at J, with 10 bases between. Germline CDR1 reads SGHRS; CDR2 reads YFSETQ.

The chain has TRBV29-1 and TRBJ1-6; maybe TRBD1 (5 bases). Germline lookup yields CDR1 SQVTM and CDR2 ANQGSEA. V lost 7 bases to trimming and J lost 1 base, with 26 bases between them. The CDR3 has 19 amino acids. The CDR3 DNA sequence: TGCAGCGCTGGGGACGCCGTAATCAAGGGTGCGTCCTATAATTCACCCCTCCACTTT. Its protein is CSAGDAVIKGASYNSPLHF.

The table lists this clonotype with a few counts. The chain carries TRBV28 and TRBJ1-3; D ambiguous. The V gene lost 6 bases and the J gene lost 4 bases, with 7 bases spanning the gap. CDR1 MDHEN and CDR2 SYDVKM come from the germline V gene. The length of the CDR3 is 12 residues. CDR3 protein: CASRGSGNTIYF. CDR3 coding DNA: TGTGCCAGCAGGGGTTCGGGAAACACCATATATTTT. Full variable domain (remainder filled in from reference TRBV28 and TRBJ1-3): DVKVTQSSRYLVKRTGEKVFLECVQDMDHENMFWYRQDPGLGLRLIYFSYDVKMKEKGDIPEGYSVSREKKERFSLILESASTNQTSMYLCASRGSGNTIYFGEGSWLTVV.

The CDR3 region has the DNA TGTGCCAGCAGCTATCTCCTGACAGGGTATGAGCAGTTCTTC. Its translation is CASSYLLTGYEQFF. This chain links TRBV6-2 or TRBV6-3 with TRBJ2-1; 7 bases are shared with TRBD1. V gave up 6 bases and J gave up 8 bases; unmatched junction bases: 10. Germline values: CDR1 MNHEY, CDR2 SVGEGT. The CDR3 is 14 amino acids.

The J gene is TRBJ2-1, the V gene TRBV3-1; 12 bases align to TRBD2. Germline V gives CDR1 LGHDT, CDR2 YNNKEL (reference sequence). V lost 3 bases and J lost 6; bases outside the gene matches: 6. This CDR3 contains 16 residues. CDR3 sequence (DNA): TGTGCCAGCAGCCACCGGACTAGCGGGATCGCCAATGAGCAGTTCTTC. The encoded protein is CASSHRTSGIANEQFF.

The genes are TRBV10-3 and TRBJ1-2; 7 bases agree with TRBD1. Trimming at V came to 3 bases and at J to 7 bases, leaving 11 bases not matched to a gene. The CDR3 has 15 residues. Germline CDR1 and CDR2: ENHRY and SYGVKD. DNA of the CDR3: TGTGCCATCAGTGACATACAGGGGCCGTGGGGTGGCTACACCTTC. Its translation is CAISDIQGPWGGYTF.

This clonotype was observed a single time. The gene calls are TRBV7-9 and TRBJ2-1; 12 positions agree with TRBD1. This CDR3 comprises 16 residues. The germline gives CDR1 SEHNR, CDR2 FQNEAQ (reference sequence). V was pared by 5 bases and J by 7 bases, with 9 bases of the junction left unmatched. Written as DNA, the CDR3 is TGTGCCAGCAGCCATCGGGACAGGGGGCGAATGAATGAGCAGTTCTTC. Translation: CASSHRDRGRMNEQFF.

The sample holds a few counts of this clonotype. The rearrangement links TRBV25-1 to TRBJ2-1, with D perhaps matching TRBD1 (6 bases). Germline CDR1 MGHDK, CDR2 SYGVNS. There are 15 residues in the CDR3. The V end lost 4 bases, the J end lost 3 bases, and 13 bases lay between the germline ends. The CDR3 DNA is TGTGCCAGCAGTGCCACCACAGGGTACTACAATGAGCAGTTCTTC. It codes for CASSATTGYYNEQFF.

This sequence joins TRBV25-1 and TRBJ1-6; 7 bases line up with TRBD1. With V trimmed by 1 base and J by 5 bases, 11 bases remained unmatched. The CDR3 contains 18 residues. Germline V gene sequence: CDR1 MGHDK, CDR2 SYGVNS. The CDR3 here is CASSEFFEGGGHNSPLHF. CDR3 nucleotides: TGTGCCAGCAGTGAATTTTTCGAAGGGGGCGGCCATAATTCACCCCTCCACTTT.

This clonotype appeared a few times. This sequence joins TRBV18 and TRBJ1-5, with a possible D match to TRBD1 (6 bases). The germline V gene has CDR1 KGHSH and CDR2 LQKENI. The CDR3 extends over 15 amino acids. Between the trimmed V and J ends, which lost 6 bases and 2 bases, there was a span of 14 bases. CDR3 sequence reads: CASSSQGNGNQPQHF. The CDR3 bases are TGTGCCAGCTCGTCACAGGGCAACGGCAATCAGCCCCAGCATTTT.

This clonotype was recorded a few times. This chain uses TRBV12-3 or TRBV12-4 with TRBJ2-7; D remains ambiguous. CDR3 size: 13 residues. Trimming removed 6 bases from V and 9 bases from J, with 18 bases in between. CDR3 nucleotides: TGTGCCAGCAGCCCCCAGAGGCTGCACGGGCAGTACTTC. Amino acid sequence: CASSPQRLHGQYF.

The gene calls are TRBV29-1 and TRBJ2-7, with no clear D. Trimming took 0 bases from V and 1 from J, leaving 10 bases between them. This CDR3 is 14 amino acids long. Germline lookup yields CDR1 SQVTM and CDR2 ANQGSEA. The CDR3 DNA reads TGCAGCGTTGAAGACAGGAGACGATCCTACGAGCAGTACTTC. Translation gives CSVEDRRRSYEQYF.

This sequence joins TRBV6-2 or TRBV6-3 and TRBJ2-2, with D unresolved. Trimming pared 10 bases from V and 2 bases from J, leaving 11 bases between. The germline CDR1 and CDR2 sequences are MNHEY and SVGEGT. This CDR3 comprises 13 residues. The CDR3 nucleotides read TGTGCCACCCCCAACCTCAACACCGGGGAGCTGTTTTTT. Translation gives CATPNLNTGELFF.

As concerns this clonotype: The conserved phenylalanine or tryptophan is not found at the CDR3 terminus, so this likely reflects a read error. CDR3 region: CASSLGLGHNSPLHL. DNA for the CDR3: TGCGCCAGCAGCTTGGGACTGGGCCATAATTCACCCCTCCACTTG. The chain combines TRBV5-1 with TRBJ1-6; D is uncertain. CDR1 and CDR2 from the germline V gene are SGHRS and YFSETQ. This CDR3 region has 15 residues. The V end lost 0 bases, the J end lost 5 bases, and 9 bases lay between the germline ends.